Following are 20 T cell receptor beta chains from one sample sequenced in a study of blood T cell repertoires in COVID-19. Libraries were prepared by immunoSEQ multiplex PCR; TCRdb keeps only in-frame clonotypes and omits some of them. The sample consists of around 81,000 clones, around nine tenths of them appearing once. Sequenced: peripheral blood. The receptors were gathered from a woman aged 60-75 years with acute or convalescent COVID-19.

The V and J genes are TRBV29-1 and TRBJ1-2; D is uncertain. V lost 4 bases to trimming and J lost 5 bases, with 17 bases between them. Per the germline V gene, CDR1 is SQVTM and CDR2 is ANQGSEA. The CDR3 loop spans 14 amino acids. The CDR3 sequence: CSVGEPILGYGYTF. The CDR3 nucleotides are TGCAGCGTTGGAGAGCCTATACTCGGGTATGGCTACACCTTC.

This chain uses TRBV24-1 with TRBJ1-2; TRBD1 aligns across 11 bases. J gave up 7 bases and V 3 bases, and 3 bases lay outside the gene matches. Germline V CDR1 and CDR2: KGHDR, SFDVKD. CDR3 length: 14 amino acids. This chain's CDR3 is CATSDGQGARGYTF. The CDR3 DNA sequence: TGTGCCACCAGTGATGGACAGGGGGCGCGTGGCTACACCTTC.

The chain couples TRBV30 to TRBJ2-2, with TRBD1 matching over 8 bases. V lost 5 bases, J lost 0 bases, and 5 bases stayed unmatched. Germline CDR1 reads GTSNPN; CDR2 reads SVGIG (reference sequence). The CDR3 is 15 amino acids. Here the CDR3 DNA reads TGTGCCTGGGACAGGGGCCCCCCGAACACCGGGGAGCTGTTTTTT. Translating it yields CAWDRGPPNTGELFF.

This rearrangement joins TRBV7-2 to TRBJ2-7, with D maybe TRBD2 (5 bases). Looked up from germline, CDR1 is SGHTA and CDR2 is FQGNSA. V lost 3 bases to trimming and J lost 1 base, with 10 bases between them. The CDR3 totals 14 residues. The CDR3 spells CASSFVGGSYEQYF. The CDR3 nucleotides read TGTGCCAGCAGCTTTGTTGGCGGGTCCTACGAGCAGTACTTC.

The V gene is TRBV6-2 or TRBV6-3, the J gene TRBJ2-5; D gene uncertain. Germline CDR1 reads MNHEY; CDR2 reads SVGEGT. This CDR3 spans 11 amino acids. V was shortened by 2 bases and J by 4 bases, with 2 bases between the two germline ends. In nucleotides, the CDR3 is TGTGCCAGCAGTTACCTAGAGACCCAGTACTTC. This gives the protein CASSYLETQYF.

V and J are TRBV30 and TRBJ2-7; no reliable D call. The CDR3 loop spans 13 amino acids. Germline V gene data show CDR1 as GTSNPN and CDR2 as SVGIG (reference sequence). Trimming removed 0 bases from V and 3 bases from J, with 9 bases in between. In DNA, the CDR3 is TGTGCCTGGAGTGTAAATTCGGGCTACGAGCAGTACTTC. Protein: CAWSVNSGYEQYF.

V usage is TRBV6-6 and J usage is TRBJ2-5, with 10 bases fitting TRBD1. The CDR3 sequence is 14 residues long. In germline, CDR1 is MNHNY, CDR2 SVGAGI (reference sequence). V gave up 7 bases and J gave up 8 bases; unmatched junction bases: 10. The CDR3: CASTQRDRGGTQYF. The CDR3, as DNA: TGTGCCAGCACCCAAAGGGACAGGGGTGGAACCCAGTACTTC.

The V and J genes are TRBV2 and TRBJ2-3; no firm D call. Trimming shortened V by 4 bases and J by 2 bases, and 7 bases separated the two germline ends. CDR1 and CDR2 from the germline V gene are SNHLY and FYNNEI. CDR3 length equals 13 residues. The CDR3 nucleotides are TGTGCCAGCAGTGTTGAGGTCACAGATACGCAGTATTTT. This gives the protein CASSVEVTDTQYF.

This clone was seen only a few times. CDR3: CASSGDEHEQYF. As DNA, the CDR3 is TGTGCCAGCAGTGGAGACGAGCACGAGCAGTACTTC. The chain combines TRBV6-2 or TRBV6-3 with TRBJ2-7; unclear D gene. The germline V gene has CDR1 MNHEY and CDR2 SVGEGT. This CDR3 has 12 residues. Trimming took 5 bases from V and 5 from J, leaving 10 bases between them.

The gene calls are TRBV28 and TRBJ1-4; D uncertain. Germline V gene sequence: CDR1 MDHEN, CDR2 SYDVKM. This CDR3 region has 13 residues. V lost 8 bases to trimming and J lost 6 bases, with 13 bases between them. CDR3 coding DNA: TGTGCCAGCTTGAAGCCTGTCGATGAAAAACTGTTTTTT. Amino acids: CASLKPVDEKLFF.

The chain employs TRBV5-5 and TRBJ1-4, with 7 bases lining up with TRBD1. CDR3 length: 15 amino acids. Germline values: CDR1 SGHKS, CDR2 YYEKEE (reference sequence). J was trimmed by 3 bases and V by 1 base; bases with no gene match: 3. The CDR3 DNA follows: TGTGCCAGCAGCTTGAGGGGACAGCCTAATGAAAAACTGTTTTTT. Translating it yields CASSLRGQPNEKLFF.

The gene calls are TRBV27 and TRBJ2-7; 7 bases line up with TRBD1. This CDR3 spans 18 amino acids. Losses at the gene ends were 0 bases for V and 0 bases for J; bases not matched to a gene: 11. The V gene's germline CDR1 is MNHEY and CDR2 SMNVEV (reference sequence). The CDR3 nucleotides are TGTGCCAGCAGTTTATCCCCCCCGACAGGGACCGGCTCCTACGAGCAGTACTTC. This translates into CASSLSPPTGTGSYEQYF.

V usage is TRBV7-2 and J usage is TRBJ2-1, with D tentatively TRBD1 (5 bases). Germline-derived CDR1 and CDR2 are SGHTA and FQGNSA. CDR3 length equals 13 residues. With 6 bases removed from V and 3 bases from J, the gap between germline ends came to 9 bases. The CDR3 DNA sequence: TGTGCCAGCAGGCCCGACAGCTACAATGAGCAGTTCTTC. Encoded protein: CASRPDSYNEQFF. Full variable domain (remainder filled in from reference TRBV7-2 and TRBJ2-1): GAGVSQSPSNKVTEKGKDVELRCDPISGHTALYWYRQSLGQGLEFLIYFQGNSAPDKSGLPSDRFSAERTGGSVSTLTIQRTQQEDSAVYLCASRPDSYNEQFFGPGTRLTVL.

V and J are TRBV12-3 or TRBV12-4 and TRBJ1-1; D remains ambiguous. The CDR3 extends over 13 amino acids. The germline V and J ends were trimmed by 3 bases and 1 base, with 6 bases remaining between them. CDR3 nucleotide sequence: TGTGCCAGCAGTTTTGGGCCGAACACTGAAGCTTTCTTT. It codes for CASSFGPNTEAFF.

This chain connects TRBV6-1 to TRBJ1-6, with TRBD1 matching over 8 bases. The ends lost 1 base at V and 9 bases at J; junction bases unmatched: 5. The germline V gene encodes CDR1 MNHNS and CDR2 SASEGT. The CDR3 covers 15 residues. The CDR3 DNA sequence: TGTGCCAGCAGTGAAGGCCCAGACAGGGGTTCACCCCTCCACTTT. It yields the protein CASSEGPDRGSPLHF.

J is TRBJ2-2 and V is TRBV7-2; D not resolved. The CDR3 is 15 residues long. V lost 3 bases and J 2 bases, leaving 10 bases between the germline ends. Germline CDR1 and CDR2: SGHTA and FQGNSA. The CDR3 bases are TGTGCCAGCAGCTTTTCAGGCCTTAACACCGGGGAGCTGTTTTTT. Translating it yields CASSFSGLNTGELFF.

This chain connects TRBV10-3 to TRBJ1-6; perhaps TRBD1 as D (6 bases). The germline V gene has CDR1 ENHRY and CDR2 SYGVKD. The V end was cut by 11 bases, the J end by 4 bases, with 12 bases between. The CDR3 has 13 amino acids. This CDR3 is CAAGGSYNSPLHF. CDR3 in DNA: TGTGCCGCGGGGGGCTCTTATAATTCACCCCTCCACTTT.

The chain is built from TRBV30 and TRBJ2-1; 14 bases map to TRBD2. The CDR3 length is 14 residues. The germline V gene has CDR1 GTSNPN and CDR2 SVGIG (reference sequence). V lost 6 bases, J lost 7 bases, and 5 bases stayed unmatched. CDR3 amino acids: CACLTSGRANEQFF. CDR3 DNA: TGTGCCTGCCTGACTAGCGGGAGGGCGAATGAGCAGTTCTTC. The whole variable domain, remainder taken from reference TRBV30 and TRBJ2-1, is SQTIHQWPATLVQPVGSPLSLECTVEGTSNPNLYWYRQAAGRGLQLLFYSVGIGQISSEVPQNLSASRPQDRQFILSSKKLLLSDSGFYLCACLTSGRANEQFFGPGTRLTVL.

Here the CDR3 DNA reads TGTGCCAGCAGTTATGACTCTTACAATGAGCAGTTCTTC. Protein sequence: CASSYDSYNEQFF. The genes are TRBV6-2 or TRBV6-3 and TRBJ2-1; no clear D. V lost 3 bases, J lost 4 bases, and 7 bases lay in between. The CDR3 contains 13 residues. The germline CDR1 and CDR2 sequences are MNHEY and SVGEGT.

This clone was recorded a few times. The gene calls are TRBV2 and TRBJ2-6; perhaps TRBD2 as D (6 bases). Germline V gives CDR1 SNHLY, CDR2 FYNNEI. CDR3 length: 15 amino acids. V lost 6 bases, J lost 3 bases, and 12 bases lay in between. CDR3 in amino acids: CASRPEGFGANVLTF. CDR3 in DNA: TGTGCCAGCAGGCCGGAGGGGTTTGGGGCCAACGTCCTGACTTTC.